A single sample gave rise to the 17 T cell receptor beta chains below, sequenced in a study of cytomegalovirus exposure and HLA in healthy donors. The PCR employed 60 Vbeta primers together with 13 Jbeta primers. Sequenced by immunoSEQ multiplex PCR; TCRdb stores in-frame clones only, minus some. The sample consists of 110,000 to 150,000 clones, about four fifths of them appearing once. Sequencing was done on a sample of PBMCs. Receptor source: a man aged 35-49 years in good health and CMV-seronegative.

The gene calls are TRBV27 and TRBJ2-7, with D tentatively TRBD2 (5 bases). Germline V lookup: CDR1 MNHEY, CDR2 SMNVEV (reference sequence). This CDR3 is 13 amino acids long. V dropped 3 bases and J dropped 5 bases, with 11 bases sitting between them. CDR3 DNA sequence: TGTGCCAGCAGTTTCCGAGGGTTCGACGAGCAGTACTTC. This sequence encodes CASSFRGFDEQYF.

The rearrangement uses TRBV10-3 and TRBJ2-5; D uncertain. Per germline, CDR1 ENHRY and CDR2 SYGVKD. V lost 4 bases to trimming and J lost 2 bases, with 14 bases between them. The CDR3 loop spans 15 amino acids. In nucleotides, the CDR3 is TGTGCCATCAGTGTTTCGGGTGTAGCTCAAGAGACCCAGTACTTC. It specifies CAISVSGVAQETQYF.

V is TRBV5-6 and J is TRBJ1-2; D is uncertain. CDR3 length equals 13 residues. Germline V lookup: CDR1 SGHDT, CDR2 YYEEEE. The V and J ends lost 2 bases and 1 base respectively, with 6 bases between them. The chain's CDR3 is CASSLNSNYGYTF. CDR3 DNA: TGTGCCAGCAGCTTAAACAGTAACTATGGCTACACCTTC. Combining the CDR3 with reference TRBV5-6 and TRBJ1-2 gives the whole variable domain DAGVTQSPTHLIKTRGQQVTLRCSPKSGHDTVSWYQQALGQGPQFIFQYYEEEERQRGNFPDRFSGHQFPNYSSELNVNALLLGDSALYLCASSLNSNYGYTFGSGTRLTVV.

The chain carries TRBV7-2 and TRBJ2-7, with D unresolved. The V end lost 5 bases, the J end lost 2 bases, and 10 bases lay between the germline ends. Germline-derived CDR1 and CDR2 are SGHTA and FQGNSA. The CDR3 runs to 13 residues. CDR3 sequence: CASSVRGTYEQYF. Here the CDR3 DNA reads TGTGCCAGCAGCGTTAGAGGAACCTACGAGCAGTACTTC. Based on the CDR3 plus reference TRBV7-2 and TRBJ2-7, the full variable domain is GAGVSQSPSNKVTEKGKDVELRCDPISGHTALYWYRQSLGQGLEFLIYFQGNSAPDKSGLPSDRFSAERTGGSVSTLTIQRTQQEDSAVYLCASSVRGTYEQYFGPGTRLTVT.

DNA of the CDR3: TGTGCCAGCAGCTTAGGACAGGGGGCGAGGTACGAGCAGTACTTC. Translating it yields CASSLGQGARYEQYF. The genes are TRBV7-3 and TRBJ2-7; 11 positions match TRBD1. Germline V gives CDR1 SGHTA, CDR2 FQGTGA. Unmatched junction bases numbered 4, after V lost 2 bases and J lost 4 bases. The CDR3 has 15 amino acids.

The rearrangement links TRBV19 to TRBJ2-2, with a tentative D call TRBD2 (6 bases). Trimming shortened V by 3 bases and J by 2 bases, and 13 bases separated the two germline ends. This CDR3 has 16 residues. CDR1 and CDR2 from the germline V gene are LNHDA and SQIVND (reference sequence). The CDR3 region is CASSIYGGTNTGELFF. The CDR3 DNA sequence: TGTGCCAGTAGTATTTATGGGGGGACTAACACCGGGGAGCTGTTTTTT. Together with reference TRBV19 and TRBJ2-2, the CDR3 gives the full variable domain: DGGITQSPKYLFRKEGQNVTLSCEQNLNHDAMYWYRQDPGQGLRLIYYSQIVNDFQKGDIAEGYSVSREKKESFPLTVTSAQKNPTAFYLCASSIYGGTNTGELFFGEGSRLTVL.

The genes are TRBV5-4 and TRBJ2-1; 13 bases are a match to TRBD2. The CDR3 sequence is 17 residues long. With V trimmed by 0 bases and J by 9 bases, 9 bases remained unmatched. Germline V gene sequence: CDR1 SGHNT, CDR2 YYREEE (reference sequence). CDR3 nucleotide sequence: TGTGCCAGCAGCTTGGTTCCTACTAGCGGGGGGGCCTCTGAGCAGTTCTTC. It codes for CASSLVPTSGGASEQFF.

This clone turned up a few times. The chain links TRBV27 to TRBJ1-2; 7 bases line up with TRBD1. V was clipped by 8 bases and J by 5 bases; unmatched bases: 5. The germline V gene has CDR1 MNHEY and CDR2 SMNVEV (reference sequence). CDR3 size: 12 residues. CDR3 region: CASSDRVYGYTF. CDR3 bases: TGTGCCAGCTCAGACAGGGTGTATGGCTACACCTTC.

This clone came up a few times. The rearrangement uses TRBV11-3 and TRBJ2-2, with D unclear. This CDR3 has 15 amino acids. With 5 bases removed from V and 0 bases from J, the gap between germline ends came to 10 bases. Germline loops: CDR1 SGHNT, CDR2 YENEEA. As DNA, the CDR3 is TGTGCCAGCAGCGGCCAGGCAGCGAACACCGGGGAGCTGTTTTTT. It codes for CASSGQAANTGELFF.

V is TRBV5-1 and J is TRBJ2-3; D is possibly TRBD1 (6 bases). Germline CDR1 and CDR2: SGHRS and YFSETQ. Trimming left V 4 bases short and J 3 bases short, with 12 bases between. This CDR3 is built from 14 residues. The CDR3 sequence is CASSINRETDTQYF. CDR3 bases: TGCGCCAGCAGCATTAACAGGGAAACAGATACGCAGTATTTT.

This chain uses TRBV5-1 with TRBJ2-5, with 10 positions matching TRBD2. Germline V gene lookup returns CDR1 SGHRS and CDR2 YFSETQ. J was trimmed by 0 bases and V by 4 bases; bases with no gene match: 9. The CDR3 covers 17 residues. CDR3 DNA sequence: TGCGCCAGCAGCGTCGGACTAGCGGACCCGTACCAAGAGACCCAGTACTTC. Its protein product is CASSVGLADPYQETQYF. The full variable domain, completed using reference TRBV5-1 and TRBJ2-5, is KAGVTQTPRYLIKTRGQQVTLSCSPISGHRSVSWYQQTPGQGLQFLFEYFSETQRNKGNFPGRFSGRQFSNSRSEMNVSTLELGDSALYLCASSVGLADPYQETQYFGPGTRLLVL.

The chain carries TRBV5-1 and TRBJ2-3; 8 bases are shared with TRBD2. The CDR3 has 16 amino acids. The germline CDR1 and CDR2 sequences are SGHRS and YFSETQ. Germline trimming cut 0 bases from V and 7 bases from J; bases unmatched to any gene: 10. CDR3 in DNA: TGCGCCAGCAGCTTGGTGGCGGGGGGAGGAGGATATACGCAGTATTTT. It encodes CASSLVAGGGGYTQYF.

This chain uses TRBV27 with TRBJ1-4, with 7 bases aligning to TRBD1. CDR3 length: 16 residues. Germline-derived CDR1 and CDR2 are MNHEY and SMNVEV (reference sequence). Unmatched junction bases numbered 9, after V lost 5 bases and J lost 3 bases. This CDR3 is CASSSTEGASNEKLFF. The CDR3 DNA reads TGTGCCAGCAGTAGCACCGAGGGGGCTTCTAATGAAAAACTGTTTTTT.

The chain carries TRBV7-2 and TRBJ2-3, with D tentatively TRBD1 (5 bases). Trimming pared 1 base from V and 5 bases from J, leaving 19 bases between. Per germline, CDR1 SGHTA and CDR2 FQGNSA. This CDR3 is 17 amino acids long. This chain's CDR3 is CASSLVGSGQGKDTQYF. CDR3 DNA sequence: TGTGCCAGCAGCTTAGTGGGGTCTGGGCAGGGTAAAGATACGCAGTATTTT.

The V call is TRBV7-9, the J call TRBJ1-5; D remains ambiguous. The germline gives CDR1 SEHNR, CDR2 FQNEAQ (reference sequence). This CDR3 is 12 amino acids long. Trimming took 5 bases from V and 5 from J, leaving 7 bases between them. The CDR3 DNA sequence: TGTGCCAGCAGCGTTAATTATCAGCCCCAGCATTTT. This sequence encodes CASSVNYQPQHF.

This clone has only a few counts. J is TRBJ2-2 and V is TRBV5-1, with TRBD2 matching over 15 bases. The germline V gene encodes CDR1 SGHRS and CDR2 YFSETQ. This CDR3 has 19 amino acids. V lost 2 bases and J lost 5; bases outside the gene matches: 10. CDR3 coding DNA: TGCGCCAGCAGCTTAACCGGACTAGCGGGGGGGCCGTGGACCGGGGAGCTGTTTTTT. This encodes CASSLTGLAGGPWTGELFF.

This chain links TRBV2 with TRBJ2-5, with 8 bases fitting TRBD1. Germline V gene lookup returns CDR1 SNHLY and CDR2 FYNNEI. Losses at the gene ends were 6 bases for V and 5 bases for J; bases not matched to a gene: 8. The CDR3 has 14 amino acids. In DNA, the CDR3 is TGTGCCAGCAGGCGGGACAGGAACATCGAGACCCAGTACTTC. Translated: CASRRDRNIETQYF.